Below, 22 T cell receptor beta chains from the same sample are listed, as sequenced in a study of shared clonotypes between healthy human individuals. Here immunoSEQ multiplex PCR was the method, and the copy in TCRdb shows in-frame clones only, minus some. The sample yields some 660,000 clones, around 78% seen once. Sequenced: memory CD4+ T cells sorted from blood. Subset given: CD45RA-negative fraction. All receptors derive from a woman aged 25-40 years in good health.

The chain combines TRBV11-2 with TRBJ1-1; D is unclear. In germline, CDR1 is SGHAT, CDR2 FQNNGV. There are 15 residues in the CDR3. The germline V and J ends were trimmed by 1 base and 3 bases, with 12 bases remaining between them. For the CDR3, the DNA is TGTGCCAGCAGCTTAGCCTTGTGGATGCACACTGAAGCTTTCTTT. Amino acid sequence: CASSLALWMHTEAFF.

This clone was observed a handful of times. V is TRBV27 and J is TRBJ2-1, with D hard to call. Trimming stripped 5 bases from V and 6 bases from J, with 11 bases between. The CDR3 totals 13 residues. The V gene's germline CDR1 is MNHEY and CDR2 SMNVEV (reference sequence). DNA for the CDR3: TGTGCCAGCAGTCCCAGGCTGGCCAATGAGCAGTTCTTC. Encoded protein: CASSPRLANEQFF.

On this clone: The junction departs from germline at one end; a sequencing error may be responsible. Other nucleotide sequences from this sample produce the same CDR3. The CDR3 coding sequence is TGTGCCAGCAGCGTCACCCCCTTGAATGGCTACACTTTC. Amino acids: CASSVTPLNGYTF. V gene TRBV2 combines with J gene TRBJ1-2; the D is unclear. CDR3 length: 13 amino acids. Per germline, CDR1 SNHLY and CDR2 FYNNEI.

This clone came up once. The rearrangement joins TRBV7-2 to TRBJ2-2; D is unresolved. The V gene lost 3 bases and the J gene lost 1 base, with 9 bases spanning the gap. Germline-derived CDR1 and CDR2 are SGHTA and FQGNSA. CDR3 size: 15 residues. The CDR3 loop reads CASSLPVRNTGELFF. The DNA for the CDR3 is TGTGCCAGCAGCTTGCCGGTGCGGAACACCGGGGAGCTGTTTTTT. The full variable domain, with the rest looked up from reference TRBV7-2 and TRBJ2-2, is GAGVSQSPSNKVTEKGKDVELRCDPISGHTALYWYRQSLGQGLEFLIYFQGNSAPDKSGLPSDRFSAERTGGSVSTLTIQRTQQEDSAVYLCASSLPVRNTGELFFGEGSRLTVL.

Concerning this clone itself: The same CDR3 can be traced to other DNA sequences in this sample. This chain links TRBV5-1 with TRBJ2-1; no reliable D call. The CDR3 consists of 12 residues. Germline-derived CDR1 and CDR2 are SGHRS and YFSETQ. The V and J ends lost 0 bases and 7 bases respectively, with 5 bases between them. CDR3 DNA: TGCGCCAGCAGCTTGGCACGGAATGAGCAGTTCTTC. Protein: CASSLARNEQFF.

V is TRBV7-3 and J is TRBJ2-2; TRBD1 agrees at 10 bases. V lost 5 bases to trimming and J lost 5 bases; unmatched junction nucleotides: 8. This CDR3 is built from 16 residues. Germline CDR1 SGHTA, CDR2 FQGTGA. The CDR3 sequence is CASSAGDRGGTGELFF. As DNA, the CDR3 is TGTGCCAGCAGCGCAGGGGACAGGGGTGGGACCGGGGAGCTGTTTTTT.

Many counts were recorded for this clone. For the CDR3, the DNA is TGTGCCAGCCGAACTAGCGTCACCGGGGAGCTGTTTTTT. Its translation: CASRTSVTGELFF. This chain links TRBV27 with TRBJ2-2, with TRBD2 matching over 7 bases. The ends lost 8 bases at V and 4 bases at J; junction bases unmatched: 4. The CDR3 contains 13 residues. CDR1 MNHEY and CDR2 SMNVEV come from the germline V gene (reference sequence).

This CDR3 reads CASSHEQQYF. CDR3 in DNA: TGTGCCAGCAGCCACGAGCAGCAGTACTTC. This sequence joins TRBV28 and TRBJ2-7; no definite D call. V lost 6 bases, J lost 8 bases, and 8 bases lay in between. The CDR3 sequence is 10 residues long. Germline V lookup: CDR1 MDHEN, CDR2 SYDVKM.

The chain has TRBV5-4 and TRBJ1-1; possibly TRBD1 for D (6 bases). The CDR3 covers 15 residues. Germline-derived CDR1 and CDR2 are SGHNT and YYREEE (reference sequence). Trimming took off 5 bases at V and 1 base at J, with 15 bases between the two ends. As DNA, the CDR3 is TGTGCCAGCAGTTCTACAGGGTTAGAGAACACTGAAGCTTTCTTT. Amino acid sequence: CASSSTGLENTEAFF. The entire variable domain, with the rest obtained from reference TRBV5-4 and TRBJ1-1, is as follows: ETGVTQSPTHLIKTRGQQVTLRCSSQSGHNTVSWYQQALGQGPQFIFQYYREEENGRGNFPPRFSGLQFPNYSSELNVNALELDDSALYLCASSSTGLENTEAFFGQGTRLTVV.

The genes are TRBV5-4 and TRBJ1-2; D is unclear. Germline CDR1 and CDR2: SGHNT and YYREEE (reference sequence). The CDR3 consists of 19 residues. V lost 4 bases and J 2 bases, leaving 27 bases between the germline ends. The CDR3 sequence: CASSPSWVGGYGLNYGYTF. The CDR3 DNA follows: TGTGCCAGCAGCCCCTCTTGGGTGGGTGGATACGGTTTAAACTATGGCTACACCTTC.

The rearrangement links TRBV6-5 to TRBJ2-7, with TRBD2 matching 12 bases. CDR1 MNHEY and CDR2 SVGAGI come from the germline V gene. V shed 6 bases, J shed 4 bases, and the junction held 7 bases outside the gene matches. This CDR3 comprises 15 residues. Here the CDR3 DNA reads TGTGCCAGCAGATCCCTGACTAGCGGGAGTTACGAGCAGTACTTC. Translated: CASRSLTSGSYEQYF.

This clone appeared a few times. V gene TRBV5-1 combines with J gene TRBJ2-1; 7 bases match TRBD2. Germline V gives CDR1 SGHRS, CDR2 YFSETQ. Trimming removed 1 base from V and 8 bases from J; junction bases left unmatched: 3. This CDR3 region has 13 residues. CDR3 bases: TGCGCCAGCAGCTTGAGGGGAGGGGATGAGCAGTTCTTC. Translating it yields CASSLRGGDEQFF.

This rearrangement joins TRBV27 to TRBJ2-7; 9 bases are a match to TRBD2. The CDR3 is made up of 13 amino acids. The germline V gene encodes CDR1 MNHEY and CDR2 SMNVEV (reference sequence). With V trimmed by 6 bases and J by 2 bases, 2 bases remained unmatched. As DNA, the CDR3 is TGTGCCAGCAGGGCGGGAGGGCCCTACGAGCAGTACTTC. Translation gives CASRAGGPYEQYF.

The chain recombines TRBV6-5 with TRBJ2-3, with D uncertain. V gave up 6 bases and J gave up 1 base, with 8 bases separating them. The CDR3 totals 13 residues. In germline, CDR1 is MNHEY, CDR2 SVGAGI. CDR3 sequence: CASRQSGTDTQYF. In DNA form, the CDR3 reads TGTGCCAGCAGGCAGTCGGGCACAGATACGCAGTATTTT.

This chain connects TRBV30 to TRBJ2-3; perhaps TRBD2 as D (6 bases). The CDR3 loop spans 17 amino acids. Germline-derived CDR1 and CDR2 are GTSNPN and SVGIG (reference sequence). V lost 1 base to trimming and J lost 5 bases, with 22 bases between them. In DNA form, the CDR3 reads TGTGCCTGGAGTGACCTAACGAAGCGGAGGGCAGGAGATACGCAGTATTTT. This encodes CAWSDLTKRRAGDTQYF.

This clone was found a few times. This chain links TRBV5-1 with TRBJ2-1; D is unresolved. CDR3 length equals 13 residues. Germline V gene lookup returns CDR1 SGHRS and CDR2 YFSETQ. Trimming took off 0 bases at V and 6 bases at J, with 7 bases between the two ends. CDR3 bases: TGCGCCAGCAGCTTGGGTCTAATCAATGAGCAGTTCTTC. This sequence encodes CASSLGLINEQFF.

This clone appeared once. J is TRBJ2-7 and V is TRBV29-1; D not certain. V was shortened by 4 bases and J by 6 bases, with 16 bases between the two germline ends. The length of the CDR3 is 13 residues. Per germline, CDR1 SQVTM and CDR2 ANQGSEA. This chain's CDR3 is CSVAESPKGEQYF. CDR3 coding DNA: TGCAGCGTTGCTGAGAGCCCCAAGGGCGAGCAGTACTTC.

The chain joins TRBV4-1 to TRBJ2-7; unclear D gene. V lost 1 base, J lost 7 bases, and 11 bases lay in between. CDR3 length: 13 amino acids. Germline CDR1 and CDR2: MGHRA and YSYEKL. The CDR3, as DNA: TGCGCCAGCAGCCAAGGTCCTAGATCAGAGCAGTACTTC. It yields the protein CASSQGPRSEQYF.

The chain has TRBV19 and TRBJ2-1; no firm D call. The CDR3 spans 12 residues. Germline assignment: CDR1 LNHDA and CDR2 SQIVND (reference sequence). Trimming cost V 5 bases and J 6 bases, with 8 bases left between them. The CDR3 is CASSPAGNEQFF. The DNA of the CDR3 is TGTGCCAGTAGTCCAGCTGGCAATGAGCAGTTCTTC.

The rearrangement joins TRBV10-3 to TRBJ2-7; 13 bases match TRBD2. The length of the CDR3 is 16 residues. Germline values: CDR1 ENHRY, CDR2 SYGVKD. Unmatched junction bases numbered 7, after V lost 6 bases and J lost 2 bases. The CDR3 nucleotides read TGTGCCATCAGAGGGACTAGCGGGGAGGACGCCTACGAGCAGTACTTC. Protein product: CAIRGTSGEDAYEQYF.

CDR3 loop: CASRGGLAGSYEQYF. DNA of the CDR3: TGTGCCAGCAGGGGGGGACTAGCGGGATCCTACGAGCAGTACTTC. This rearrangement joins TRBV2 to TRBJ2-7, with 13 bases identical to TRBD2. This CDR3 contains 15 residues. V was pared by 6 bases and J by 1 base, with 3 bases of the junction left unmatched. Germline lookup yields CDR1 SNHLY and CDR2 FYNNEI.

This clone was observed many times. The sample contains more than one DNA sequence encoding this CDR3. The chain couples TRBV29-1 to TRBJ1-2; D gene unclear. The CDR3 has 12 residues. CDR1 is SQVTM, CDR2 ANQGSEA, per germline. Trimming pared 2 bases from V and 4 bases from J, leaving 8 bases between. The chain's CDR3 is CSVESGPYGYTF. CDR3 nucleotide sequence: TGCAGCGTTGAAAGTGGACCCTATGGCTACACCTTC.